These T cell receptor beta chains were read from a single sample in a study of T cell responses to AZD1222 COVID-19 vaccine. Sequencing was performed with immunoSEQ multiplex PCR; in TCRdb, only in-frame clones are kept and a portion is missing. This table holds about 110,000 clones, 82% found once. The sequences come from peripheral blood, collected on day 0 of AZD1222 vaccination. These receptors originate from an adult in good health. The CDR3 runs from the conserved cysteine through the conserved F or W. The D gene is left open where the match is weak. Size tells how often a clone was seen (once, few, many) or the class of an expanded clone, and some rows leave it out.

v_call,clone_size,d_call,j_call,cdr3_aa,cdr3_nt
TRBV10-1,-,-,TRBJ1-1,CASSWGTGNTEAFF,TGCGCCAGCAGTTGGGGTACAGGGAATACTGAAGCTTTCTTT
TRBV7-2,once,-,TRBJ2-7,CASSYLTLKGYEQYF,TGTGCCAGCAGCTACTTGACACTCAAAGGGTACGAGCAGTACTTC
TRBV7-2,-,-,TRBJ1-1,CASSLDAFTEAFF,TGTGCCAGCAGCTTAGATGCGTTCACTGAAGCTTTCTTT
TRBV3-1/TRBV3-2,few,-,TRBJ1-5,CASSQGATGTYSNQPQHF,TGTGCCAGCAGCCAGGGGGCCACCGGGACGTATAGCAATCAGCCCCAGCATTTT
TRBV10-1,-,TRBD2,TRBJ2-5,CASSEYDRTRQETQYF,TGCGCCAGCAGTGAGTACGACCGGACTAGGCAAGAGACCCAGTACTTC
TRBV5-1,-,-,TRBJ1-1,CASSLVAGTNTEAFF,TGCGCCAGCAGCTTGGTCGCAGGGACTAACACTGAAGCTTTCTTT
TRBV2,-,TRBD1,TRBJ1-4,CASSEARTGAEKLFF,TGTGCCAGCAGTGAAGCAAGGACAGGGGCTGAAAAACTGTTTTTT
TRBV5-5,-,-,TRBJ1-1,CASSLAHRRVAEAFF,TGTGCCAGCAGCTTGGCCCACCGCAGGGTGGCTGAAGCTTTCTTT
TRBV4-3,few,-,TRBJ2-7,CASSPSVGVEGSYEQYF,TGCGCCAGCAGCCCAAGTGTGGGGGTTGAAGGCTCCTACGAGCAGTACTTC
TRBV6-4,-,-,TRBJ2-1,CASSPDRSYNEQFF,TGTGCCAGCAGCCCGGACAGATCCTACAATGAGCAGTTCTTC
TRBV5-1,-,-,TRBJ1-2,CASSLTPRPVEDYGYTF,TGCGCCAGCAGCTTAACACCCCGGCCGGTGGAGGACTATGGCTACACCTTC